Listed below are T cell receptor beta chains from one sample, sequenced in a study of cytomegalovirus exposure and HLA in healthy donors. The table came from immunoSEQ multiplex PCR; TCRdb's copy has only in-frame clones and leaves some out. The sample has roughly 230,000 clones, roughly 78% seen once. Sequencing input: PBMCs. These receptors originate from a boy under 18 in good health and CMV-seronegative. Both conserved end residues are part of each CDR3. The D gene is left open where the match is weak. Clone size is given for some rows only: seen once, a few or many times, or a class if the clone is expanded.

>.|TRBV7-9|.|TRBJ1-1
TGTTCCAGCAGCCGCAGGGGCCCTGAAGCTTTCTTT
CSSSRRGPEAFF
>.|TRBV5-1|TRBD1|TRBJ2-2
TGCGCCAGCAGGAGGGGACAGGTCGCGAACACCGGGGAGCTGTTTTTT
CASRRGQVANTGELFF
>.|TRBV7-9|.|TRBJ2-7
TGTGCCAGCAGCTTAGATCACCGTAGCTCCTACGAGCAGTACTTC
CASSLDHRSSYEQYF
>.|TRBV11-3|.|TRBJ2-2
TGTGCCAGCAGGCAGGCGGGGCACACCGGGGAGCTGTTTTTT
CASRQAGHTGELFF
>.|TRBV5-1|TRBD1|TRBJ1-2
TGCGCCAGCAGCTTGGGACAGGGGGCGCTGAACTATGGCTACACCTTC
CASSLGQGALNYGYTF
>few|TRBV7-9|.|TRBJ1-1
TGTGCCAGCAGCTTTGAGCCAACCAACACTGAAGCTTTCTTT
CASSFEPTNTEAFF
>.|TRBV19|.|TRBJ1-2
TGTGCCAGTAGTATAGCCGGTACCGCTGGCTACACCTTC
CASSIAGTAGYTF
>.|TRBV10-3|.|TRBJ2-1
TGTGCCATCAGTGATCCGCGCGCGGTCCATGAGCAGTTCTTC
CAISDPRAVHEQFF
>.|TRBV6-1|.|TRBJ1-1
TGTGCCAGCGGTAAGCTAACTGAAGCTTTCTTT
CASGKLTEAFF
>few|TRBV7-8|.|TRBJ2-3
TGTGCCAGCAGCTTATTATTCAGCACAGATACGCAGTATTTT
CASSLLFSTDTQYF
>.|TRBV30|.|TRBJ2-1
TGTGCCTGGAGTTCTCCCCCCCTCCCCTACAATGAGCAGTTCTTC
CAWSSPPLPYNEQFF
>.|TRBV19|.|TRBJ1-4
TGTGCCAGTAGTACCACAGGGCAGCCCCATGAAAAACTGTTTTTT
CASSTTGQPHEKLFF
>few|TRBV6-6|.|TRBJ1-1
TGTGCCAGCAGTCAACTACAGGCGAACACTGAAGCTTTCTTT
CASSQLQANTEAFF
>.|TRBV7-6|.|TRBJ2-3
TGTGCCAGCAGCTTAGGACAGACAGATACGCAGTATTTT
CASSLGQTDTQYF
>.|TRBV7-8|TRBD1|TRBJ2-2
TGTGCCAGCAGCTACGACAGGGCCACCGGGGAGCTGTTTTTT
CASSYDRATGELFF
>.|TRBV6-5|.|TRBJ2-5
TGTGCCAGCGCTGACCTTCAGGGGAGAGAGACCCAGTACTTC
CASADLQGRETQYF
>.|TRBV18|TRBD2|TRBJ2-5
TGTGCCAGCTCACCTAGCGGGGGGGCCCATGGGACCCAGTACTTC
CASSPSGGAHGTQYF
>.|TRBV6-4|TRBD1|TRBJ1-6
TGTGCCAGCAGTCCTAGACAGGGGGATTCACCCCTCCACTTT
CASSPRQGDSPLHF
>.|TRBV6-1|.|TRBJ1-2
TGTGCCAGCAGGAAACAGGGTTCTAACTATGGCTACACCTTC
CASRKQGSNYGYTF
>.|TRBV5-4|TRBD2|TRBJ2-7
TGTGCCAGCTTTAGGGTAGCGGGAGAACATTATGAGTACTTC
CASFRVAGEHYEYF
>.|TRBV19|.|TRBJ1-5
TGTGCCAGTAGCTGGGGCCGAACCAACTATCAGCCCCAGCATTTT
CASSWGRTNYQPQHF
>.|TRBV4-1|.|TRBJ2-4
TGCGCCAGCAGATCGATACCGGGTTCCAAAAACATTCAGTACTTC
CASRSIPGSKNIQYF
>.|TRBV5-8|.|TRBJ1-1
TGTGCCAGCGTACTGGGGGGGGGACATCGGGCTTTCTTT
CASVLGGGHRAFF
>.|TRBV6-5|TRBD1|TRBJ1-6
TGTGCCAGCAGCCGACAGGGGAATTCACCCCTCCACTTT
CASSRQGNSPLHF
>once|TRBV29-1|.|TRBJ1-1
TGCAGCGGTGAGGGCAGGTTGGCCAACAGTGAAGCTTTCTTT
CSGEGRLANSEAFF
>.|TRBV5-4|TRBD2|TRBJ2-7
TGTGCCAGCAGCCCCGGGCTAGCGGGTTTCGAGCAGTACTTC
CASSPGLAGFEQYF
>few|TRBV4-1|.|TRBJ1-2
TGCGCCAGCAGCGCCTCCCTGGCGGATGGCTACACCTTC
CASSASLADGYTF
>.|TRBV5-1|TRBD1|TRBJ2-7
TGCGCCAGCAGCTTGGACAGGGGGCCTATCGAGCAGTACTTC
CASSLDRGPIEQYF
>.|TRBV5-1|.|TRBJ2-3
TGCGCCAGCAGCTTGGCTAAGGATACGCAGTATTTT
CASSLAKDTQYF
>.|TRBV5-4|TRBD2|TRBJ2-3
TGTGCCAGCAGCTTGTTACTAGCGGGGGGGCCAGGGGATACGCAGTATTTT
CASSLLLAGGPGDTQYF
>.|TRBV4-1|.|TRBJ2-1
TGCGCCAGCAGCCCACGAGGGAGCGGGTCCTACAATGAGCAGTTCTTC
CASSPRGSGSYNEQFF
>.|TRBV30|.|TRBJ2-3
TGTGCCTGGAGTGTACAGCGGGCGACAGATACGCAGTATTTT
CAWSVQRATDTQYF
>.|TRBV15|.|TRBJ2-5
TGTGCCACCAGCATATTCCGGCTGCGGGGCCAAGAGACCCAGTACTTC
CATSIFRLRGQETQYF
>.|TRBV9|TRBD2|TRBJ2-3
TGTGCCAGCAGCGACCGCGGACTAGCGGGTCGGGATACGCAGTATTTT
CASSDRGLAGRDTQYF
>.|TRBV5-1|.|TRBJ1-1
TGCGCCAGCAGCCCCGATCGGACAGCGAACACTGAAGCTTTCTTT
CASSPDRTANTEAFF
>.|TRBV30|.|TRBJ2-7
TGTGCCTGGAGGGGTAGGGGCCCCTACGAGCAGTACTTC
CAWRGRGPYEQYF
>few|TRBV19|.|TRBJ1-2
TGTGCCAGTAGTATAGATTTGAGTCGGGGGGCCGGCACCACGCATGGCTACACCTTC
CASSIDLSRGAGTTHGYTF
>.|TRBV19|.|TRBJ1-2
TGTGCCAGTAGTCACAGGGAAACTAACTATGGCTACACCTTC
CASSHRETNYGYTF
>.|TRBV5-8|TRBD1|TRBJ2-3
TGTGCCAGCAGCTTGCCGGGACAGCTCCCTAGCACAGATACGCAGTATTTT
CASSLPGQLPSTDTQYF